This T cell receptor (beta chain) was captured by sequencing in a study of human T cells and chemical hapten exposure. Study-level information: Diphenylcyclopropenone, dosed weekly to the scalp, was given to patients throughout the roughly 22-week study.

The time point was: pre-sensitization, week 0. The treatment is: therapeutic diphenylcyclopropenone sensitization with weekly scalp DPC. Points on this clonotype: No antigen is known for it. The junction does not match germline at one end; this may be a read error.

The V gene's germline CDR1 is SNHLY and CDR2 FYNNEI. There are 14 residues in the CDR3. Findings of the study overall: While controls formed fewer of them, expanded TCRs formed significantly more large CDR3 similarity clusters.

Study processing details: Individual samples carried between roughly 23,224 and 690,600 TCRs, with 85,000 to 100,000 as the median. TCRdb re-called the RACE reads through MiXCR, storing one row per CDR3 protein. The authors' filters were not applied to this entry. The sample yields around 180,000 distinct CDR3 sequences, 25% to 35% seen once. The TCR sequence derives from a woman aged 30 to 39 with alopecia areata. Some clones in this sample may be carry-over from other donors' samples. Sequenced material: whole blood, taken in connection with sensitization to the hapten diphenylcyclopropenone (DPC). The gene calls are TRBV2 and TRBJ1-5, with no clear D. DNA of the CDR3: TGTGCCAGCAGTGAAACATCGGGCAATCAGCCCCAGCGTTTT. This codes for CASSETSGNQPQRF. Filled out from reference TRBV2 and TRBJ1-5, the complete variable domain reads EPEVTQTPSHQVTQMGQEVILRCVPISNHLYFYWYRQILGQKVEFLVSFYNNEISEKSEIFDDQFSVERPDGSNFTLKIRSTKLEDSAMYFCASSETSGNQPQRFGDGTRLSIL.